This T cell receptor (beta chain) was found in a study of blood T cell repertoires in COVID-19. The method was immunoSEQ multiplex PCR; TCRdb's version includes in-frame clones alone and lacks a portion of them. The sample shows fewer than 300,000 clones, about 82% of them seen only once. Per germline, CDR1 SGHNT and CDR2 YYREEE (reference sequence). This CDR3 region has 14 residues. Unmatched junction bases numbered 7, after V lost 4 bases and J lost 6 bases. The chain has TRBV5-4 and TRBJ2-5, with TRBD1 identical over 9 bases. Sequencing was performed on peripheral blood. The TCR originated in a middle-aged man with active or convalescent COVID-19. The CDR3 spells CASSLRQGEKTQYF. The CDR3 nucleotides read TGTGCCAGCAGCCTACGACAGGGGGAAAAGACCCAGTACTTC.